This entry features one TCR beta chain sequence. This entry belongs to a study of blood T cell repertoires in COVID-19. Study overall: COVID-19 samples from acute and convalescent phases originated in the United States, Italy and Spain.

Original data processing: Quantification of nucleated cells was approximated via reference gene primer amplification. Some clones are missing from TCRdb's copy, which holds only in-frame ones; the method was immunoSEQ multiplex PCR. V and J calls and clone size are as listed in that table; D and trimming were resolved from the DNA. The repertoire has 350,000 to 400,000 clones, 88% of them found once; the top ten carry 1.2%. Participant-given clinical history determined each cohort assignment. Either two negative PCRs, clearance, or symptom resolution qualified Cohort 3 donors as recovered. Germline CDR1 reads PRHDT; CDR2 reads FYEKMQ (reference sequence). The CDR3 covers 17 residues. Deletions cut 4 bases from V and 11 bases from J, with 29 bases between.

Input material: PBMCs or T cells enriched from blood (not recorded which). This clonotype was obtained from a woman in her late teens or twenties who had recovered from COVID-19. The chain recombines TRBV13 with TRBJ1-1; D is undetermined. Written as DNA, the CDR3 is TGTGCCAGCAGCTCACCCCAGGCGACACCGCGCGAAGGAGGGGCTTTCTTT. It specifies CASSSPQATPREGGAFF.